Listed here are 13 T cell receptor beta chains from one sample, sequenced in a study of blood T cell repertoires in COVID-19. Here immunoSEQ multiplex PCR was the method, and the copy in TCRdb shows in-frame clones only, minus some. The table shows under 450,000 clones, with about 87% occurring only once. The sequencing sample was made of PBMCs or T cells enriched from blood (not recorded which). These receptors all stem from a man aged 25-45 years who had recovered from COVID-19.

The J gene is TRBJ1-2, the V gene TRBV6-2 or TRBV6-3; D gene uncertain. Trimming cost V 0 bases and J 8 bases, with 16 bases left between them. The CDR3 loop spans 15 amino acids. Germline-derived CDR1 and CDR2 are MNHEY and SVGEGT. The CDR3 loop is CASSYSKKEGGGYTF. In nucleotides, the CDR3 is TGTGCCAGCAGTTACTCGAAAAAAGAGGGCGGCGGCTACACCTTC.

This rearrangement joins TRBV4-1 to TRBJ2-5; 10 bases line up with TRBD2. This CDR3 region has 18 residues. The J segment lost 4 bases and the V segment lost 4 bases, leaving 15 bases of the junction unmatched. From germline, CDR1 is MGHRA and CDR2 YSYEKL. The CDR3 DNA follows: TGCGCCAGCAGCCTCATACCCTCACTAGCGGGGCCCCGAGAGACCCAGTACTTC. Translation gives CASSLIPSLAGPRETQYF.

This chain joins TRBV12-3 or TRBV12-4 and TRBJ1-1; TRBD1 might be the D (6 bases). Between the trimmed V and J ends, which lost 6 bases and 2 bases, there was a span of 10 bases. The CDR3 has 13 residues. CDR3 nucleotides: TGTGCCAGCAGGGGAGGGGGTAACACTGAAGCTTTCTTT. Translation: CASRGGGNTEAFF.

The V gene is TRBV5-1, the J gene TRBJ1-1; D call uncertain. Deletions cut 10 bases from V and 4 bases from J, with 20 bases between. The CDR3 length is 14 residues. Germline V gene sequence: CDR1 SGHRS, CDR2 YFSETQ. Written as DNA, the CDR3 is TGCGCCCACAGTTTGCCCCGTGTACCCACTGAAGCTTTCTTT. It translates to CAHSLPRVPTEAFF.

V gene TRBV19 combines with J gene TRBJ1-1, with D unclear. The CDR3 length is 13 residues. Germline CDR1 reads LNHDA; CDR2 reads SQIVND (reference sequence). V lost 4 bases to trimming and J lost 1 base, with 7 bases between them. CDR3 sequence: CASSRLANTEAFF. As DNA, the CDR3 is TGTGCCAGTAGTAGGTTAGCGAACACTGAAGCTTTCTTT.

J is TRBJ1-1 and V is TRBV3-1 (or the pseudogene TRBV3-2); a possible D gene is TRBD1 (6 bases). The CDR3 is made up of 14 amino acids. The V end lost 2 bases, the J end lost 0 bases, and 7 bases lay between the germline ends. Per germline, CDR1 LGHDT and CDR2 YNNKEL (reference sequence). This CDR3 is CASSQTGLNTEAFF. As DNA, the CDR3 is TGTGCCAGCAGCCAAACAGGGTTGAACACTGAAGCTTTCTTT.

The CDR3 DNA follows: TGTGCCAGCAGCCTCCAGGCCAGGGCTAATGAAAAACTGTTTTTT. Its translation is CASSLQARANEKLFF. This rearrangement joins TRBV6-5 to TRBJ1-4, with D perhaps matching TRBD1 (5 bases). Germline assignment: CDR1 MNHEY and CDR2 SVGAGI. V lost 6 bases and J 3 bases, leaving 14 bases between the germline ends. The CDR3 totals 15 residues.

This chain joins TRBV3-1 (or the pseudogene TRBV3-2) and TRBJ1-1; D is perhaps TRBD1 (5 bases). V was cut by 0 bases and J by 3 bases, with 14 bases left in between. Germline assignment: CDR1 LGHDT and CDR2 YNNKEL (reference sequence). CDR3 length: 16 amino acids. The CDR3 bases are TGTGCCAGCAGCCAAGATAGACGGGGGAGGGACACTGAAGCTTTCTTT. Translated: CASSQDRRGRDTEAFF.

The chain has TRBV11-2 and TRBJ1-2; 7 nucleotides agree with TRBD1. There are 15 residues in the CDR3. Unmatched junction bases numbered 11, after V lost 5 bases and J lost 5 bases. Germline CDR1 is SGHAT and CDR2 is FQNNGV. The CDR3 loop is CASSVDLGTVYGYTF. The DNA for the CDR3 is TGTGCCAGCAGCGTCGACCTTGGGACAGTTTATGGCTACACCTTC. Filled out from reference TRBV11-2 and TRBJ1-2, the complete variable domain reads EAGVAQSPRYKIIEKRQSVAFWCNPISGHATLYWYQQILGQGPKLLIQFQNNGVVDDSQLPKDRFSAERLKGVDSTLKIQPAKLEDSAVYLCASSVDLGTVYGYTFGSGTRLTVV.

This chain uses TRBV27 with TRBJ1-5; D is possibly TRBD1 (5 bases). This CDR3 comprises 14 residues. Germline CDR1 is MNHEY and CDR2 is SMNVEV (reference sequence). With 7 bases removed from V and 6 bases from J, the gap between germline ends came to 16 bases. CDR3 sequence (DNA): TGTGCCAGCACCATACACGGGGGAGGTCAGCCCCAGCATTTT. Its translation is CASTIHGGGQPQHF.

The gene calls are TRBV27 and TRBJ2-7; TRBD2 matches 13 bases. The CDR3 has 15 amino acids. Germline CDR1 and CDR2: MNHEY and SMNVEV (reference sequence). V shed 5 bases, J shed 2 bases, and the junction held 3 bases outside the gene matches. CDR3 in amino acids: CASSLGTSGAYEQYF. Written as DNA, the CDR3 is TGTGCCAGCAGTCTAGGGACTAGCGGGGCCTACGAGCAGTACTTC.

The chain recombines TRBV12-5 with TRBJ1-6, with D possibly matching TRBD1 (6 bases). The CDR3 extends over 16 amino acids. The germline V gene has CDR1 LGHNT and CDR2 FRNRAP. Trimming stripped 0 bases from V and 10 bases from J, with 16 bases between. The CDR3 loop reads CASGLVQGFRESPLHF. The CDR3 DNA follows: TGTGCTAGTGGTTTGGTACAGGGATTTAGGGAATCACCCCTCCACTTT.

The chain joins TRBV6-2 or TRBV6-3 to TRBJ2-1; TRBD2 matches 8 bases. This CDR3 comprises 16 residues. Losses at the gene ends were 6 bases for V and 2 bases for J; bases not matched to a gene: 9. The germline V gene has CDR1 MNHEY and CDR2 SVGEGT. The chain's CDR3 is CASSRTSGDPYNEQFF. The CDR3 nucleotides read TGTGCCAGCAGCCGTACTAGCGGAGACCCCTACAATGAGCAGTTCTTC.